This TCR beta chain derives from a study of beta chain features in type 1 diabetes. Remarks on this clone: The antigen is unknown.

Per the germline V gene, CDR1 is LGHNA and CDR2 is YSLEER. Losses at the gene ends were 3 bases for V and 5 bases for J; bases not matched to a gene: 9. The CDR3 runs to 15 residues. Whole-study results and caveats: VDJ junctions from type 1 diabetes patients carried fewer insertions and larger deletions.

Sort purity for all populations was recorded as exceeding 98%. The whole isolated RNA underwent reverse transcription, so sequencing captured expressed TCRB transcripts. A few million reads, on average, came from each naive, central memory and regulatory T cell sample. The assay was immunoSEQ multiplex PCR, and TCRdb's table has in-frame clones only and misses some. The table shows 900,000 or so clones, with around a sixth occurring only once. Sequenced input: naive CD4+ T cells from blood. The chain has TRBV4-3 and TRBJ2-7; 8 bases agree with TRBD1. The sequence was collected from a woman in her late teens or twenties in good health. CDR3 amino acids: CASSHERQGMNEQYF. CDR3 DNA sequence: TGCGCCAGCAGCCACGAAAGACAGGGGATGAACGAGCAGTACTTC.